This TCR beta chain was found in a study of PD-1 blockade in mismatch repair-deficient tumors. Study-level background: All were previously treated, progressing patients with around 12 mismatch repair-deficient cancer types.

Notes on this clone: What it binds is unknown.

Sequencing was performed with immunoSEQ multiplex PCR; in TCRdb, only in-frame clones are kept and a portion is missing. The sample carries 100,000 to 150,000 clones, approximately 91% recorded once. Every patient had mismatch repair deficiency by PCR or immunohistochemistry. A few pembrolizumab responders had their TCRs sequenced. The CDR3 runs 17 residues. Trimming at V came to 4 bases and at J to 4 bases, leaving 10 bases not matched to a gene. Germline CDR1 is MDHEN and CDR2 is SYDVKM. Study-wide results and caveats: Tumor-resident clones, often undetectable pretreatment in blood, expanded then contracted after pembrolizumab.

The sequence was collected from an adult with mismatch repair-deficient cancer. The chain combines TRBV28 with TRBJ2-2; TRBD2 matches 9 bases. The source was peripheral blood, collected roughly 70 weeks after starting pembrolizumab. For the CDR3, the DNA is TGTGCCAGCAGTTCCCCGGATAGCGGGAGATTCACCGGGGAGCTGTTTTTT. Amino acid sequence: CASSSPDSGRFTGELFF. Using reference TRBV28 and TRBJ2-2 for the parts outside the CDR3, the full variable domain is DVKVTQSSRYLVKRTGEKVFLECVQDMDHENMFWYRQDPGLGLRLIYFSYDVKMKEKGDIPEGYSVSREKKERFSLILESASTNQTSMYLCASSSPDSGRFTGELFFGEGSRLTVL.